This TCR beta chain originates from a study of blood T cells in healthy people across ages. Study-wide background: Through template switching, about one barcoded beta molecule was captured per two T cells, as measured in model experiments.

This clonotype was seen only a few times. What it binds is unknown. Alongside a J-beta primer mix, a sample-barcoded 5' primer served in a second PCR lasting roughly 6 to 11 cycles. TCRdb recomputed calls from the 5' RACE reads with MiXCR, one row per CDR3 protein. The table shows about 1.5 million distinct CDR3 sequences, with roughly two fifths occurring only once. Study-wide points: More naive CD4+ cells and higher diversity marked long-lived donors relative to aged donors. Roughly linear age-related decline in beta diversity appeared, significant by age approximately 41.

Total RNA extracted from each sample amounted to at least 5 micrograms. This CDR3 is 16 amino acids long. With 0 bases removed from V and 1 base from J, the gap between germline ends came to 12 bases. Germline lookup yields CDR1 LGHNA and CDR2 YSLEER. This clonotype was sampled from a woman in her late teens or twenties in good health. The rearrangement links TRBV4-3 to TRBJ1-1; no definite D call. The source material was blood. The CDR3 here is CASSQESGHPNTEAFF. The DNA of the CDR3 is TGCGCCAGCAGCCAAGAAAGTGGGCATCCGAACACTGAAGCTTTCTTT.